Listed here are 8 T cell receptor beta chains from one sample, sequenced in a study of OX40 agonist ivuxolimab in advanced cancers. Some clones are missing from TCRdb's copy, which holds only in-frame ones; the method was immunoSEQ multiplex PCR. Altogether 70,000 or so clones are present, about 90% being singletons, with the ten largest covering about 1.3%. The material sequenced was CD4+ or CD8+ T cells sorted from blood, taken in a trial of the OX40 agonist ivuxolimab. The source of these receptors is an adult with an advanced solid tumor such as melanoma, head and neck, liver or kidney cancer.

In regard to this clone: A read error may produce the germline difference seen at one junction end. This chain links TRBV5-6 with TRBJ2-7, with a tentative D call TRBD1 (5 bases). CDR1 is SGHDT and CDR2 is YYEEEE in the germline V gene. This CDR3 has 13 residues. The CDR3 sequence: CASSYRREGVKHF. The CDR3 region has the DNA TGTGCCAGCAGCTACAGAAGAGAAGGGGTGAAACACTTC.

This chain joins TRBV5-4 and TRBJ2-3; possible D gene TRBD2, 6 bases. Germline V lookup: CDR1 SGHNT, CDR2 YYREEE (reference sequence). Between the trimmed V and J ends, which lost 4 bases and 4 bases, there was a span of 13 bases. The CDR3 spans 14 residues. The CDR3 DNA is TGTGCCAGCAGCCCGGCGGGGCTATCAGATACGCAGTATTTT. Protein sequence: CASSPAGLSDTQYF.

This clone was seen just once. The rearrangement links TRBV7-8 to TRBJ2-3; 9 bases are a match to TRBD2. CDR3 size: 15 residues. Germline V gene lookup returns CDR1 SGHVS and CDR2 FQNEAQ. The junction had 11 bases not matched to a gene; V was cut back by 7 bases and J by 6 bases. The CDR3 region has the DNA TGTGCCAGCAAGGCGGGAGGGCCAGGGATTGATACGCAGTATTTT. Protein: CASKAGGPGIDTQYF.

V is TRBV1 and J is TRBJ2-3; the DNA was not compared with TRBD1, the D call given in the table. TRBV1 is tagged as a pseudogene. CDR3 length: 17 residues. The CDR3 spells CTSSQESGTGGADTQYF. Written as DNA, the CDR3 is TGCACCAGCAGCCAAGAATCGGGGACAGGGGGGGCAGATACGCAGTATTTT.

The chain combines TRBV5-1 with TRBJ2-5; TRBD2 matches 12 bases. This CDR3 region has 16 residues. Germline assignment: CDR1 SGHRS and CDR2 YFSETQ. J was trimmed by 8 bases and V by 1 base; bases with no gene match: 9. In nucleotides, the CDR3 is TGCGCCAGCAGCTTGTCTGGACTAGCGGGGCGCCAAACCCAGTACTTC. This sequence encodes CASSLSGLAGRQTQYF.

The chain is built from TRBV5-4 and TRBJ2-3; TRBD2 matches at 7 bases. Trimming took 5 bases from V and 3 from J; bases not matched to a gene: 6. Germline assignment: CDR1 SGHNT and CDR2 YYREEE (reference sequence). The CDR3 contains 14 residues. The CDR3 DNA follows: TGTGCCAGCAGACCCGGACTAGTAACAGATACGCAGTATTTT. Its translation is CASRPGLVTDTQYF. Drawing the rest from reference TRBV5-4 and TRBJ2-3, the complete variable domain is ETGVTQSPTHLIKTRGQQVTLRCSSQSGHNTVSWYQQALGQGPQFIFQYYREEENGRGNFPPRFSGLQFPNYSSELNVNALELDDSALYLCASRPGLVTDTQYFGPGTRLTVL.

V gene TRBV25-1 combines with J gene TRBJ2-5; D is perhaps TRBD2 (6 bases). CDR1 is MGHDK and CDR2 is SYGVNS in the germline V gene. Trimming took 5 bases from V and 5 from J, leaving 24 bases between them. The CDR3 totals 17 residues. The CDR3 coding sequence is TGTGCCAGCAGTCCCATGTCCGGGAGAGATGACTCGGAGACCCAGTACTTC. Protein: CASSPMSGRDDSETQYF.

The chain couples TRBV9 to TRBJ2-3; D assignment may be TRBD1 or TRBD2 (7 bases each). CDR1 and CDR2 from the germline V gene are SGDLS and YYNGEE. Trimming cost V 0 bases and J 4 bases, with 12 bases left between them. The CDR3 runs 15 residues. The CDR3 DNA follows: TGTGCCAGCAGCGTAGTGGGAGGGGGCTCAGATACGCAGTATTTT. Encoded protein: CASSVVGGGSDTQYF.